The 28 T cell receptor beta chains listed next were all sequenced from one sample in a study of shared clonotypes between healthy human individuals. Here immunoSEQ multiplex PCR was the method, and the copy in TCRdb shows in-frame clones only, minus some. This sample has over 400,000 clones, with approximately 80% found just once. Source material: PBMCs. The source of these receptors is a woman aged 40 to 50 in good health. Some clones in this sample may be carry-over from other donors' samples.

The genes are TRBV6-1 and TRBJ1-5; 12 nucleotides line up with TRBD1. J gave up 12 bases and V 10 bases, and 10 bases lay outside the gene matches. CDR3 length: 13 amino acids. The V gene's germline CDR1 is MNHNS and CDR2 SASEGT. CDR3 coding DNA: TGTGCCACCCGGGACAGGGGGCGCCGGGGCCAGCATTTT. Translating it yields CATRDRGRRGQHF.

In this sample, this clone turned up a few times. The chain's CDR3 is CASSTGNTEAFF. The CDR3 DNA reads as TGTGCCAGCAGTACGGGGAACACTGAAGCTTTCTTT. The chain combines TRBV6-5 with TRBJ1-1; D is unresolved. CDR3 length equals 12 residues. Germline assignment: CDR1 MNHEY and CDR2 SVGAGI. V was pared by 5 bases and J by 1 base, with 5 bases between.

Regarding this clone: Distinct nucleotide sequences in the sample also encode this CDR3. V is TRBV7-3 and J is TRBJ2-1, with TRBD2 identical over 11 bases. V lost 2 bases and J lost 1; bases outside the gene matches: 1. This CDR3 has 16 residues. The germline CDR1 and CDR2 sequences are SGHTA and FQGTGA. The CDR3 DNA reads as TGTGCCAGCAGCTTACGACTAGCGGGATCCTACAATGAGCAGTTCTTC. Protein sequence: CASSLRLAGSYNEQFF.

This clone has ten or more counts. Other DNA variants within this sample encode the same CDR3. The rearrangement links TRBV28 to TRBJ1-1; TRBD1 might be the D (5 bases). Germline V gives CDR1 MDHEN, CDR2 SYDVKM. This CDR3 has 14 residues. The germline V and J ends were trimmed by 5 bases and 1 base, with 11 bases remaining between them. CDR3 protein: CASSPGGGNTEAFF. The CDR3 DNA reads TGTGCCAGCAGTCCCGGGGGGGGGAACACTGAAGCTTTCTTT.

The chain joins TRBV6-1 to TRBJ2-1; D perhaps matches TRBD2 (6 bases). V lost 4 bases and J lost 5, with 21 bases in between. The CDR3 consists of 17 residues. CDR1 and CDR2 (germline): MNHNS, SASEGT. The CDR3 DNA follows: TGTGCCAGCAGTGCGGGGGTGACGGGTCTAGGTAACAATGAGCAGTTCTTC. Translating gives CASSAGVTGLGNNEQFF.

V gene TRBV5-1 combines with J gene TRBJ1-1, with 7 bases aligning to TRBD1. The junction had 1 base not matched to a gene; V was cut back by 2 bases and J by 3 bases. CDR1 is SGHRS and CDR2 is YFSETQ in the germline V gene. This CDR3 contains 13 residues. The CDR3 is CASSFQGDTEAFF. CDR3 DNA: TGCGCCAGCAGCTTTCAGGGGGACACTGAAGCTTTCTTT.

The chain is built from TRBV7-9 and TRBJ1-2, with D tentatively TRBD1 (6 bases). Trimming pared 5 bases from V and 7 bases from J, leaving 14 bases between. The CDR3 extends over 13 amino acids. The germline V gene encodes CDR1 SEHNR and CDR2 FQNEAQ (reference sequence). In nucleotides, the CDR3 is TGTGCCAGCAGCAAAGGGACAACGGCTGGCTACACCTTC. Amino acid sequence: CASSKGTTAGYTF.

The rearrangement uses TRBV7-3 and TRBJ2-3, with D perhaps matching TRBD1 (6 bases). Trimming took 5 bases from V and 4 from J, leaving 13 bases between them. The CDR3 is 14 residues long. CDR1 and CDR2 from the germline V gene are SGHTA and FQGTGA. The CDR3 region has the DNA TGTGCCAGCAGCGCGGGTTGGGGGCCAGATACGCAGTATTTT. This translates into CASSAGWGPDTQYF.

This clone was seen once. One end of the junction fails to match germline, which may point to a read error. Other DNA sequences in this specimen translate into the identical CDR3. This chain uses TRBV28 with TRBJ1-2, with D unclear. Germline CDR1 is MDHEN and CDR2 is SYDVKM. CDR3 length equals 13 residues. The CDR3 DNA reads TGTGCCAGCAGTCGTCAGCCCTACTACGGCTACACCTTC. Protein sequence: CASSRQPYYGYTF.

With respect to this clone: A read error likely explains this, since a far larger clone differs by one base. V and J are TRBV7-2 and TRBJ2-7; D could derive from TRBD1 or TRBD2 (5 bases each). Germline loops: CDR1 SGHTA, CDR2 FQGNSA. V lost 5 bases, J lost 9 bases, and 26 bases lay in between. The CDR3 runs 16 residues. CDR3 protein: CASSQDEGQGVDGQYF. CDR3 in DNA: TGTGCCAGCAGCCAAGACGAGGGGCAGGGCGTCGACGGGCAGTACTTC.

This clone was detected once. The chain uses TRBV11-2 and TRBJ2-3; 14 bases line up with TRBD2. V lost 6 bases, J lost 1 base, and 12 bases stayed unmatched. The V gene's germline CDR1 is SGHAT and CDR2 FQNNGV. The CDR3 runs to 19 residues. The CDR3 bases are TGTGCCAGCAGTTATCGAACCGGGACTAGCGGGAGTGGCACAGATACGCAGTATTTT. As protein: CASSYRTGTSGSGTDTQYF. Full variable domain (outside the CDR3, taken from reference TRBV11-2 and TRBJ2-3): EAGVAQSPRYKIIEKRQSVAFWCNPISGHATLYWYQQILGQGPKLLIQFQNNGVVDDSQLPKDRFSAERLKGVDSTLKIQPAKLEDSAVYLCASSYRTGTSGSGTDTQYFGPGTRLTVL.

This clone occurred once. A far bigger clonotype differs at one base, so this is likely a read error. The V gene is TRBV30, the J gene TRBJ2-2, with no clear D. Trimming left V 1 base short and J 7 bases short, with 4 bases between. From germline, CDR1 is GTSNPN and CDR2 SVGIG (reference sequence). The CDR3 length is 11 residues. CDR3 DNA sequence: TGTGCCTGGAGTGCAGGCGGGGAGCTGTTTTTT. Its protein is CAWSAGGELFF.

As to this clone: It differs at one base from a far larger clone, so likely a read error. The sample carries other DNA sequences with the same CDR3. This rearrangement joins TRBV10-3 to TRBJ1-2; TRBD1 might be the D (5 bases). The CDR3 runs 13 residues. Germline V lookup: CDR1 ENHRY, CDR2 SYGVKD. The CDR3 region has the DNA TGTGCCATCAGTGAGCAGGGCGACTATGGCTACACCTTT. Its protein product is CAISEQGDYGYTF.

This chain uses TRBV9 with TRBJ2-3; D gene uncertain. Germline V CDR1 and CDR2: SGDLS, YYNGEE. The CDR3 loop spans 15 amino acids. Trimming cost V 4 bases and J 4 bases, with 16 bases left between them. The CDR3 region is CASSLNPDPADTQYF. CDR3 sequence (DNA): TGTGCCAGCAGCCTCAATCCGGACCCAGCAGATACGCAGTATTTT.

This clone occurred many times. The rearrangement uses TRBV20-1 and TRBJ2-7; 8 bases align to TRBD2. Unmatched junction bases numbered 0, after V lost 2 bases and J lost 6 bases. The CDR3 is 11 residues long. Per the germline V gene, CDR1 is DFQATT and CDR2 is SNEGSKA (reference sequence). The CDR3: CSARLAGEQYF. DNA for the CDR3: TGCAGTGCTAGACTAGCGGGCGAGCAGTACTTC.

This sequence joins TRBV4-1 and TRBJ2-5; possibly TRBD2 for D (6 bases). Germline loops: CDR1 MGHRA, CDR2 YSYEKL. V was shortened by 0 bases and J by 1 base, with 12 bases between the two germline ends. CDR3 length: 16 residues. The CDR3 sequence: CASSQDGRAGQETQYF. For the CDR3, the DNA is TGCGCCAGCAGCCAAGATGGCCGAGCGGGCCAAGAGACCCAGTACTTC.

This clone was observed a single time. The gene calls are TRBV5-1 and TRBJ2-1; 7 positions agree with TRBD2. In germline, CDR1 is SGHRS, CDR2 YFSETQ. J lost 2 bases, V lost 0 bases, and 5 bases had no gene match. This CDR3 has 16 residues. Written as DNA, the CDR3 is TGCGCCAGCAGCTTGGATGTTAGCGGGCCCTACAATGAGCAGTTCTTC. It translates to CASSLDVSGPYNEQFF.

The chain combines TRBV19 with TRBJ2-2; TRBD1 aligns across 10 bases. The CDR3 extends over 17 amino acids. Per the germline V gene, CDR1 is LNHDA and CDR2 is SQIVND (reference sequence). Unmatched junction bases numbered 7, after V lost 2 bases and J lost 4 bases. The CDR3 region has the DNA TGTGCCAGTAGTATAAGGACGGGACAGGGGCGCACCGGGGAGCTGTTTTTT. It yields the protein CASSIRTGQGRTGELFF. Using reference TRBV19 and TRBJ2-2 for the parts outside the CDR3, the full variable domain is DGGITQSPKYLFRKEGQNVTLSCEQNLNHDAMYWYRQDPGQGLRLIYYSQIVNDFQKGDIAEGYSVSREKKESFPLTVTSAQKNPTAFYLCASSIRTGQGRTGELFFGEGSRLTVL.

Worth noting for this clone: At one end, the junction sequence differs from germline, possibly due to a read error. The CDR3 spells CASSSGLTRTDTQYF. Written as DNA, the CDR3 is TGTGCCAGCTCATCGGGACTAACACGCACGGATACGCAGTATTTT. This chain joins TRBV18 and TRBJ2-3, with TRBD2 matching over 7 bases. Germline assignment: CDR1 KGHSH and CDR2 LQKENI. The CDR3 covers 15 residues.

The chain has TRBV30 and TRBJ1-5; possibly TRBD1 for D (5 bases). The CDR3 consists of 19 residues. Trimming shortened V by 4 bases and J by 2 bases, and 27 bases separated the two germline ends. The V gene's germline CDR1 is GTSNPN and CDR2 SVGIG (reference sequence). CDR3: CAWTPRRRDVFYGNQPQHF. In DNA, the CDR3 is TGTGCCTGGACCCCCCGTAGGAGGGACGTCTTTTACGGCAATCAGCCCCAGCATTTT. The variable domain in full, completed from reference TRBV30 and TRBJ1-5, reads SQTIHQWPATLVQPVGSPLSLECTVEGTSNPNLYWYRQAAGRGLQLLFYSVGIGQISSEVPQNLSASRPQDRQFILSSKKLLLSDSGFYLCAWTPRRRDVFYGNQPQHFGDGTRLSIL.

This clone appeared a few times. The chain's CDR3 is CASSQQGSRKLFF. The CDR3 DNA reads TGTGCCAGCAGTCAACAGGGTTCACGAAAACTGTTTTTT. The J gene is TRBJ1-4, the V gene TRBV2; D possibly corresponds to TRBD1 (6 bases). V lost 5 bases and J 10 bases, leaving 14 bases between the germline ends. CDR3 length: 13 amino acids. Germline loops: CDR1 SNHLY, CDR2 FYNNEI.

The gene calls are TRBV12-5 and TRBJ1-1; unclear D gene. From germline, CDR1 is LGHNT and CDR2 FRNRAP. Trimming took off 0 bases at V and 0 bases at J, with 14 bases between the two ends. The CDR3 has 17 amino acids. The CDR3, as DNA: TGTGCTAGTGGTTTGGTACTTGACTCCAGTTTGAACACTGAAGCTTTCTTT. This translates into CASGLVLDSSLNTEAFF.

The gene calls are TRBV13 and TRBJ1-2; no firm D call. Germline V gives CDR1 PRHDT, CDR2 FYEKMQ (reference sequence). V lost 2 bases and J 7 bases, leaving 23 bases between the germline ends. The CDR3 extends over 17 amino acids. The CDR3 DNA reads TGTGCCAGCAGCTTAAGGTCCCCCGCAGTCTCTCAAGGTGGCTACACCTTC. It encodes CASSLRSPAVSQGGYTF. Full variable domain (remainder filled in from reference TRBV13 and TRBJ1-2): AAGVIQSPRHLIKEKRETATLKCYPIPRHDTVYWYQQGPGQDPQFLISFYEKMQSDKGSIPDRFSAQQFSDYHSELNMSSLELGDSALYFCASSLRSPAVSQGGYTFGSGTRLTVV.

This clone was picked up a small number of times. The rearrangement links TRBV2 to TRBJ2-7; 8 nucleotides agree with TRBD2. V lost 7 bases to trimming and J lost 6 bases; unmatched junction nucleotides: 8. The CDR3 length is 13 residues. CDR1 is SNHLY, CDR2 FYNNEI, per germline. Here the CDR3 reads CASKPGLEGEQYF. CDR3 sequence (DNA): TGTGCCAGCAAACCGGGACTAGAGGGCGAGCAGTACTTC.

This clone was counted many times. The CDR3 here is CASSTNVAFGNQPQHF. DNA of the CDR3: TGTGCCAGCAGCACAAACGTCGCCTTTGGCAATCAGCCCCAGCATTTT. The rearrangement joins TRBV28 to TRBJ1-5; D ambiguous. Trimming removed 6 bases from V and 2 bases from J, with 17 bases in between. The CDR3 is 16 amino acids. The germline gives CDR1 MDHEN, CDR2 SYDVKM.

This clone was seen more than once but under ten times. The CDR3 coding sequence is TGTGCCAGCTCAGGGGACACCGGGGAGCTGTTTTTT. This sequence encodes CASSGDTGELFF. The chain combines TRBV18 with TRBJ2-2, with D uncertain. With 5 bases removed from V and 3 bases from J, the gap between germline ends came to 4 bases. This CDR3 contains 12 residues. Germline V gives CDR1 KGHSH, CDR2 LQKENI.

A few counts support this clone. CDR3 sequence (DNA): TGTGCCAGCAGCGTAGCCCAGACACTAGCGGGAGGCCCCAATGAGCAGTTCTTC. The encoded protein is CASSVAQTLAGGPNEQFF. The rearrangement uses TRBV9 and TRBJ2-1; the match to TRBD2 covers 12 bases. The trim removed 0 bases at V and 6 bases at J, leaving 10 bases unmatched. This CDR3 is 18 amino acids long. Germline V gene lookup returns CDR1 SGDLS and CDR2 YYNGEE.

This rearrangement joins TRBV5-4 to TRBJ2-1; 8 bases line up with TRBD2. Germline V gene sequence: CDR1 SGHNT, CDR2 YYREEE (reference sequence). CDR3 length: 15 residues. V was pared by 0 bases and J by 7 bases, with 6 bases of the junction left unmatched. The CDR3 spells CASSLGQRELNEQFF. CDR3 in DNA: TGTGCCAGCAGCTTGGGCCAGCGGGAGTTGAATGAGCAGTTCTTC.